This T cell receptor beta chain was sequenced for a study of blood T cell repertoires in COVID-19. Study-level information: The United States, Italy and Spain provided the acute and convalescent COVID-19 samples. PBMCs, B-cell-depleted T cells, or T cells were the source of the cDNA or gDNA that made up the material.

Germline V gene lookup returns CDR1 MNHEY and CDR2 SVGAGI. CDR3 size: 13 residues. The V gene end was trimmed by 3 bases and the J gene end by 5 bases; junction bases not matched to a gene: 0. Authors' processing steps: Reference gene primer amplification in the assay estimated nucleated cell counts. Assay used: immunoSEQ multiplex PCR; TCRdb lists only in-frame clones, some missing. That table is the source of V, J and clone size, and D and trimming were worked out from the DNA. The data show more than 300,000 clones, 86% seen once. The material sequenced was peripheral blood. J is TRBJ2-1 and V is TRBV6-5; 8 bases map to TRBD2. The clonotype originates from a woman in her forties or fifties with acute or convalescent COVID-19. CDR3: CASSYSGNNEQFF. The DNA of the CDR3 is TGTGCCAGCAGTTATAGCGGGAACAATGAGCAGTTCTTC.